These 21 T cell receptor beta chains share one sample of origin, sequenced in a study of cytomegalovirus exposure and HLA in healthy donors. 60 Vbeta and 13 Jbeta primers were used in PCR. Using immunoSEQ multiplex PCR, the repertoire was profiled, and TCRdb retains in-frame clones only, with some absent. The sample has under 130,000 clones, approximately 80% seen once. Input material: PBMCs. The receptors here all came from a female donor in good health and CMV-seropositive.

A few counts support this clone. V usage is TRBV11-2 and J usage is TRBJ1-3; TRBD1 aligns across 8 bases. V shed 4 bases, J shed 2 bases, and the junction held 1 base outside the gene matches. The CDR3 spans 14 residues. Per the germline V gene, CDR1 is SGHAT and CDR2 is FQNNGV. This chain's CDR3 is CASSSQGAGNTIYF. Written as DNA, the CDR3 is TGTGCCAGCAGCTCACAGGGGGCTGGAAACACCATATATTTT. Filled out from reference TRBV11-2 and TRBJ1-3, the complete variable domain reads EAGVAQSPRYKIIEKRQSVAFWCNPISGHATLYWYQQILGQGPKLLIQFQNNGVVDDSQLPKDRFSAERLKGVDSTLKIQPAKLEDSAVYLCASSSQGAGNTIYFGEGSWLTVV.

The gene calls are TRBV2 and TRBJ2-7; 7 nucleotides match TRBD2. The V gene's germline CDR1 is SNHLY and CDR2 FYNNEI. This CDR3 comprises 17 residues. V trimming: 0 bases; J trimming: 2 bases; junction bases outside the gene matches: 10. The DNA of the CDR3 is TGTGCCAGCAGTGAAGCTAGGTTGGCGGGAGAACCCTACGAGCAGTACTTC. This encodes CASSEARLAGEPYEQYF.

This rearrangement joins TRBV15 to TRBJ2-6, with D uncertain. The V end lost 0 bases, the J end lost 0 bases, and 3 bases lay between the germline ends. Germline lookup yields CDR1 LNHNV and CDR2 YYDKDF (reference sequence). The length of the CDR3 is 15 residues. The CDR3: CATSREHSGANVLTF. CDR3 bases: TGTGCCACCAGCAGAGAACACTCTGGGGCCAACGTCCTGACTTTC.

The genes are TRBV5-4 and TRBJ2-1; 8 bases agree with TRBD2. The ends lost 2 bases at V and 9 bases at J; junction bases unmatched: 7. Germline V lookup: CDR1 SGHNT, CDR2 YYREEE (reference sequence). The CDR3 consists of 14 residues. The CDR3 DNA follows: TGTGCCAGCAGCTTCGGACTAGCAGCCGGTGAGCAGTTCTTC. As protein: CASSFGLAAGEQFF.

V and J are TRBV6-1 and TRBJ2-1; 14 bases are a match to TRBD2. This CDR3 has 16 amino acids. CDR1 MNHNS and CDR2 SASEGT come from the germline V gene. Trimming cost V 1 base and J 12 bases; bases outside gene matches: 8. The CDR3 DNA sequence: TGTGCCAGCAGTGAAGGACTAGCGGGAGGGCAAAGGGTGCAGTTCTTC. This codes for CASSEGLAGGQRVQFF.

CDR3 sequence (DNA): TGTGCCAGCAGCTTAGGACCAGGGGGTACTGGAAACACCATATATTTT. This gives the protein CASSLGPGGTGNTIYF. The chain joins TRBV7-8 to TRBJ1-3, with TRBD1 identical over 7 bases. CDR3 length equals 16 residues. J was trimmed by 2 bases and V by 1 base; bases with no gene match: 5. Germline loops: CDR1 SGHVS, CDR2 FQNEAQ.

The chain has TRBV10-3 and TRBJ2-3, with 7 bases fitting TRBD2. CDR3 length: 14 residues. The germline CDR1 and CDR2 sequences are ENHRY and SYGVKD. The V gene end was trimmed by 8 bases and the J gene end by 4 bases; junction bases not matched to a gene: 9. This CDR3 reads CAIRVLGGADTQYF. Here the CDR3 DNA reads TGTGCCATCCGCGTCTTGGGGGGGGCAGATACGCAGTATTTT.

This rearrangement joins TRBV27 to TRBJ2-3; weak D call: TRBD1 (6 bases). CDR1 and CDR2 (germline): MNHEY, SMNVEV (reference sequence). CDR3 length: 13 residues. The V end lost 6 bases, the J end lost 8 bases, and 15 bases lay between the germline ends. The CDR3 coding sequence is TGTGCCAGCAGCGGCTCGATGGGGGCTACGCAGTATTTT. It translates to CASSGSMGATQYF.

This CDR3 is CASSLDQGAGELFF. Written as DNA, the CDR3 is TGTGCCAGCAGTTTAGATCAGGGGGCCGGGGAGCTGTTTTTT. The J gene is TRBJ2-2, the V gene TRBV28; 7 nucleotides match TRBD1. The trim removed 2 bases at V and 6 bases at J, leaving 3 bases unmatched. The CDR3 has 14 residues. CDR1 MDHEN and CDR2 SYDVKM come from the germline V gene.

This chain connects TRBV7-2 to TRBJ1-3, with D hard to call. The CDR3 is 15 residues long. The V end was cut by 4 bases, the J end by 4 bases, with 14 bases between. Germline V lookup: CDR1 SGHTA, CDR2 FQGNSA. CDR3 region: CASSSSWSGGNTIYF. CDR3 sequence (DNA): TGTGCCAGCAGCTCCTCTTGGTCGGGAGGAAACACCATATATTTT.

The chain links TRBV6-5 to TRBJ1-4, with 10 nucleotides matching TRBD1. Germline loops: CDR1 MNHEY, CDR2 SVGAGI. Trimming cost V 6 bases and J 5 bases; bases outside gene matches: 0. This CDR3 has 13 residues. CDR3 loop: CASRGQGNEKLFF. The DNA of the CDR3 is TGTGCCAGCAGGGGACAGGGGAATGAAAAACTGTTTTTT.

This clone was detected once. Written as DNA, the CDR3 is TGTGCCAGCAGCCAACGACAGGGGGTTAAGAGTGCTTTCTTT. Translation gives CASSQRQGVKSAFF. J is TRBJ1-1 and V is TRBV14; 9 positions match TRBD1. The length of the CDR3 is 14 residues. Germline CDR1 reads SGHDN; CDR2 reads FVKESK. The junction had 9 bases not matched to a gene; V was cut back by 2 bases and J by 11 bases.

As concerns this clone: Other DNA sequences of this sample code for an identical CDR3. This sequence joins TRBV5-6 and TRBJ1-4, with a tentative D call TRBD1 (6 bases). CDR3 length: 16 amino acids. V lost 2 bases, J lost 3 bases, and 14 bases lay in between. Germline CDR1 is SGHDT and CDR2 is YYEEEE. DNA for the CDR3: TGTGCCAGCAGCTTCAGGCAGGGGCAGGCTAATGAAAAACTGTTTTTT. Amino acids: CASSFRQGQANEKLFF.

This chain uses TRBV7-3 with TRBJ2-1; TRBD1 aligns across 7 bases. This CDR3 has 15 amino acids. After removal of 3 bases from V and 1 base from J, the junction contained 3 bases not matched to a gene. From germline, CDR1 is SGHTA and CDR2 FQGTGA. The CDR3: CASSLTGRSYNEQFF. The CDR3 nucleotides are TGTGCCAGCAGCTTGACAGGGCGTTCCTACAATGAGCAGTTCTTC.

The chain uses TRBV7-9 and TRBJ2-2, with D possibly being TRBD1 (5 bases). Germline values: CDR1 SEHNR, CDR2 FQNEAQ (reference sequence). The CDR3 extends over 12 amino acids. The CDR3 here is CAFIGATGELFF. CDR3 DNA: TGTGCATTTATTGGGGCCACCGGGGAGCTGTTTTTT.

This chain uses TRBV7-2 with TRBJ1-3; the match to TRBD1 covers 9 bases. V lost 5 bases, J lost 3 bases, and 11 bases stayed unmatched. This CDR3 is built from 17 residues. CDR1 is SGHTA and CDR2 is FQGNSA in the germline V gene. The CDR3 sequence: CASSGGTGILSGNTIYF. The DNA for the CDR3 is TGTGCCAGCAGCGGAGGGACAGGGATTTTAAGTGGAAACACCATATATTTT.

The chain is built from TRBV18 and TRBJ2-2; maybe TRBD1 (5 bases). The CDR3 runs 15 residues. CDR1 is KGHSH, CDR2 LQKENI, per germline. The V end was cut by 2 bases, the J end by 2 bases, with 9 bases between. The CDR3 coding sequence is TGTGCCAGCTCACCATTTCAGGGTAACACCGGGGAGCTGTTTTTT. This encodes CASSPFQGNTGELFF.

J is TRBJ2-7 and V is TRBV18; TRBD1 might be the D (5 bases). Germline-derived CDR1 and CDR2 are KGHSH and LQKENI. The CDR3 is made up of 15 amino acids. The V end was cut by 1 base, the J end by 5 bases, with 15 bases between. Here the CDR3 DNA reads TGTGCCAGCTCACCACAGGGGAAGCACCGGAACGAGCAGTACTTC. Translation: CASSPQGKHRNEQYF.

This clone was detected only a few times. The rearrangement links TRBV4-1 to TRBJ1-5; D may be TRBD1 (5 bases). Germline V gives CDR1 MGHRA, CDR2 YSYEKL. The germline V and J ends were trimmed by 0 bases and 7 bases, with 16 bases remaining between them. The CDR3 runs 16 residues. The CDR3 loop is CASSQELMGGEQPQHF. As DNA, the CDR3 is TGCGCCAGCAGCCAAGAGCTCATGGGGGGGGAACAGCCCCAGCATTTT.

The V and J genes are TRBV19 and TRBJ2-6, with D hard to call. This CDR3 has 15 amino acids. The V gene's germline CDR1 is LNHDA and CDR2 SQIVND (reference sequence). Between the trimmed V and J ends, which lost 6 bases and 0 bases, there was a span of 9 bases. The CDR3 DNA reads as TGTGCCAGTAGAACGCACAGCTCTGGGGCCAACGTCCTGACTTTC. Amino acids: CASRTHSSGANVLTF.

The rearrangement links TRBV10-1 to TRBJ2-2, with a weak D call TRBD2 (6 bases). Germline V CDR1 and CDR2: WNHNN, SYGVQD (reference sequence). The CDR3 totals 15 residues. Trimming stripped 2 bases from V and 5 bases from J, with 12 bases between. CDR3 sequence: CASSEGGSGTGELFF. DNA of the CDR3: TGCGCCAGCAGTGAGGGGGGGTCCGGGACCGGGGAGCTGTTTTTT.